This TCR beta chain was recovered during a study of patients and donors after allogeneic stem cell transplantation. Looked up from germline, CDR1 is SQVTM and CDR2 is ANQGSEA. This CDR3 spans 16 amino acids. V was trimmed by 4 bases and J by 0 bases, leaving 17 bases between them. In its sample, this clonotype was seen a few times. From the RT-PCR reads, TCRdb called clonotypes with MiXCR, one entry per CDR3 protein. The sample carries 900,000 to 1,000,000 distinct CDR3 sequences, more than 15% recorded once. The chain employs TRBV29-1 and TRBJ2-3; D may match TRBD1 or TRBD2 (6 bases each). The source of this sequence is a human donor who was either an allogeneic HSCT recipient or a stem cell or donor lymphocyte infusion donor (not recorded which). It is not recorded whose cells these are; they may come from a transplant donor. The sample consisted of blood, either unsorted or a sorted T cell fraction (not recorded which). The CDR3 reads CSVVGRGHRSTDTQYF. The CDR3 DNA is TGCAGCGTTGTTGGGCGGGGACACCGGAGCACAGATACGCAGTATTTT.